The source of this T cell receptor (beta chain) is a study of cytomegalovirus exposure and HLA in healthy donors. Study-wide results and limits: A likely sequencing artifact accounted for one observed cluster of highly shared sequence variants.

The germline V gene encodes CDR1 MNHNY and CDR2 SVGAGI (reference sequence). The germline V and J ends were trimmed by 2 bases and 4 bases, with 9 bases remaining between them. The CDR3 totals 14 residues. This clone was counted a few times. What it binds is not known. PCR used 60 Vbeta primers and 13 Jbeta primers. In the study's own analysis: Later analysis identified 80 million to 85 million unique TCR beta chains, some 10 million shared. Generated by immunoSEQ multiplex PCR, the TCRdb table keeps only in-frame clones and is missing some. From that table come the V and J calls and clone size; the DNA was used to work out D and trimming. The sample yields hundreds of thousands of clones, approximately 78% seen once.

The rearrangement links TRBV6-6 to TRBJ1-5, with D unclear. The sequence was collected from a boy under 18 in good health and CMV-seronegative. The sample taken for sequencing was PBMCs. Here the CDR3 DNA reads TGTGCCAGCAGTTACCTTGGCAAAAATCAGCCCCAGCATTTT. Residues: CASSYLGKNQPQHF.